Each of the 19 T cell receptor beta chains below was sequenced from the same sample in a study of multiple sclerosis patients with progressive multifocal leukoencephalopathy. Time point reported: approximately 12 months of natalizumab therapy. Profiling relied on immunoSEQ multiplex PCR, and the TCRdb table lists in-frame clones only, not all of them. The sample shows about 25,000 clones, around 93% of them seen only once. The sample in question was PBMCs, obtained from a patient treated with natalizumab. These receptors were obtained from a man aged 25-40 years with multiple sclerosis.

This clone appeared once. The DNA of the CDR3 is TGTGCCAGCAGTTACTCTAGTCCCGGGACAGGGACTGAAGCTTTCTTT. This gives the protein CASSYSSPGTGTEAFF. The rearrangement uses TRBV6-5 and TRBJ1-1; TRBD1 aligns across 9 bases. Germline loops: CDR1 MNHEY, CDR2 SVGAGI. The CDR3 has 16 amino acids. The junction had 7 bases not matched to a gene; V was cut back by 0 bases and J by 5 bases.

The CDR3 loop is CASSPLRGQTEAFF. CDR3 nucleotide sequence: TGTGCCAGCAGCCCGCTCAGGGGGCAGACTGAAGCTTTCTTT. The V gene is TRBV11-2, the J gene TRBJ1-1, with 8 bases lining up with TRBD1. This CDR3 spans 14 amino acids. Germline-derived CDR1 and CDR2 are SGHAT and FQNNGV. Trimming removed 5 bases from V and 5 bases from J; junction bases left unmatched: 7.

The V gene is TRBV7-2, the J gene TRBJ1-5, with D maybe TRBD1 (6 bases). The CDR3 contains 16 residues. CDR1 is SGHTA and CDR2 is FQGNSA in the germline V gene. Trimming stripped 5 bases from V and 1 base from J, with 15 bases between. CDR3 in DNA: TGTGCCAGCAGCCCTTGGGGGGGCCGGAGCAATCAGCCCCAGCATTTT. This gives the protein CASSPWGGRSNQPQHF.

The V call is TRBV27, the J call TRBJ1-5, with D unresolved. The CDR3 sequence is 15 residues long. Germline values: CDR1 MNHEY, CDR2 SMNVEV (reference sequence). V lost 3 bases to trimming and J lost 6 bases, with 15 bases between them. The CDR3 nucleotides read TGTGCCAGCAGTTTTATGCCAGGTGCGAGTCAGCCCCAGCATTTT. Protein: CASSFMPGASQPQHF.

The rearrangement uses TRBV2 and TRBJ1-5; D gene unclear. From germline, CDR1 is SNHLY and CDR2 FYNNEI. Trimming stripped 6 bases from V and 0 bases from J, with 15 bases between. CDR3 length equals 16 residues. CDR3 bases: TGTGCCAGCAGGACCCGGGCCATGGATAGCAATCAGCCCCAGCATTTT. This translates into CASRTRAMDSNQPQHF.

This clone was seen once. V usage is TRBV19 and J usage is TRBJ2-5; TRBD1 aligns across 11 bases. The CDR3 is made up of 14 amino acids. V shed 8 bases, J shed 5 bases, and the junction held 7 bases outside the gene matches. From germline, CDR1 is LNHDA and CDR2 SQIVND (reference sequence). The CDR3 DNA sequence: TGTGCCAGTCGAAGGACAGGGGGCAAGGAGACCCAGTACTTC. It yields the protein CASRRTGGKETQYF.

This rearrangement joins TRBV30 to TRBJ2-7; no clear D gene. The CDR3 has 12 amino acids. Germline values: CDR1 GTSNPN, CDR2 SVGIG (reference sequence). Trimming took off 3 bases at V and 0 bases at J, with 6 bases between the two ends. CDR3 protein: CAWSHSSYEQYF. CDR3 nucleotide sequence: TGTGCCTGGAGCCACAGCTCCTACGAGCAGTACTTC.

The gene calls are TRBV6-1 and TRBJ1-2; D not certain. V gave up 6 bases and J gave up 2 bases, with 16 bases separating them. Germline V CDR1 and CDR2: MNHNS, SASEGT. The CDR3 contains 15 residues. The CDR3 coding sequence is TGTGCCAGCAGCCCATTGTTCGGTGGGAACTATGGCTACACCTTC. This translates into CASSPLFGGNYGYTF.

The chain couples TRBV6-5 to TRBJ1-1; weak D call: TRBD1 (6 bases). V shed 2 bases and J shed 10 bases, with 14 bases lying between them. Germline V gives CDR1 MNHEY, CDR2 SVGAGI. CDR3 length equals 13 residues. In DNA, the CDR3 is TGTGCCAGCAGTTACCCGAATACAGGGTTAGCTTTCTTT. This encodes CASSYPNTGLAFF.

The chain links TRBV27 to TRBJ2-7, with a tentative D call TRBD1 (6 bases). The CDR3 loop spans 12 amino acids. Trimming left V 5 bases short and J 6 bases short, with 11 bases between. Germline CDR1 is MNHEY and CDR2 is SMNVEV (reference sequence). CDR3: CASSLARGEQYF. CDR3 DNA sequence: TGTGCCAGCAGTCTGGCCAGGGGCGAGCAGTACTTC.

The chain combines TRBV27 with TRBJ2-5; D gene uncertain. The CDR3 contains 14 residues. Per germline, CDR1 MNHEY and CDR2 SMNVEV (reference sequence). V shed 2 bases and J shed 7 bases, with 14 bases lying between them. This chain's CDR3 is CASSLNRPSGTQYF. The DNA of the CDR3 is TGTGCCAGCAGTTTAAACCGGCCGTCGGGGACCCAGTACTTC.

The chain is built from TRBV15 and TRBJ2-7; TRBD2 matches 8 bases. The CDR3 spans 15 residues. Germline-derived CDR1 and CDR2 are LNHNV and YYDKDF (reference sequence). V lost 5 bases, J lost 7 bases, and 13 bases stayed unmatched. The CDR3 nucleotides read TGTGCCACCAGCCGGGGTTACGGGAGGGGAGGTGAGCAGTACTTC. It encodes CATSRGYGRGGEQYF.

V and J are TRBV7-2 and TRBJ2-3; tentatively, D is TRBD2 (6 bases). Deletions cut 6 bases from V and 0 bases from J, with 22 bases between. This CDR3 is 18 amino acids long. CDR1 is SGHTA and CDR2 is FQGNSA in the germline V gene. The chain's CDR3 is CASRNHGGFISSTDTQYF. In DNA form, the CDR3 reads TGTGCCAGCAGGAATCATGGAGGGTTTATCTCTAGCACAGATACGCAGTATTTT.

This sequence joins TRBV6-5 and TRBJ2-3; 7 bases align to TRBD1. The J segment lost 0 bases and the V segment lost 6 bases, leaving 6 bases of the junction unmatched. The length of the CDR3 is 15 residues. Germline lookup yields CDR1 MNHEY and CDR2 SVGAGI. CDR3 protein: CASRLQGFSTDTQYF. CDR3 sequence (DNA): TGTGCCAGCAGGCTACAGGGGTTTAGCACAGATACGCAGTATTTT.

This clone appeared once. This sequence joins TRBV7-6 and TRBJ1-1; D gene unclear. Germline V gene data show CDR1 as SGHVS and CDR2 as FNYEAQ. V lost 1 base, J lost 3 bases, and 6 bases lay in between. The CDR3 is 13 residues long. The CDR3 here is CASSLERDTEAFF. CDR3 nucleotide sequence: TGTGCCAGCAGCTTAGAGAGGGACACTGAAGCTTTCTTT.

The rearrangement links TRBV2 to TRBJ2-4; possible D gene TRBD2, 5 bases. The CDR3 contains 13 residues. Germline V gene lookup returns CDR1 SNHLY and CDR2 FYNNEI. V was pared by 4 bases and J by 7 bases, with 11 bases between. CDR3 sequence: CASSGGLSNIQYF. In DNA, the CDR3 is TGTGCCAGCAGTGGCGGACTCTCCAACATTCAGTACTTC.

The CDR3 sequence: CASSIREGGPAKNIQYF. The CDR3 DNA reads as TGTGCCAGTAGTATAAGGGAGGGTGGCCCGGCCAAAAACATTCAGTACTTC. This chain links TRBV19 with TRBJ2-4; 7 bases agree with TRBD2. This CDR3 is built from 17 residues. V lost 2 bases and J lost 1; bases outside the gene matches: 8. The germline V gene has CDR1 LNHDA and CDR2 SQIVND (reference sequence).

The chain employs TRBV5-4 and TRBJ1-4; tentatively, D is TRBD1 (6 bases). The CDR3 has 14 residues. Germline V CDR1 and CDR2: SGHNT, YYREEE (reference sequence). The V and J ends lost 5 bases and 2 bases respectively, with 10 bases between them. The DNA of the CDR3 is TGTGCCAGCAGTACAGGGAAGACTAATGAAAAACTGTTTTTT. Protein product: CASSTGKTNEKLFF. Combining the CDR3 with reference TRBV5-4 and TRBJ1-4 gives the whole variable domain ETGVTQSPTHLIKTRGQQVTLRCSSQSGHNTVSWYQQALGQGPQFIFQYYREEENGRGNFPPRFSGLQFPNYSSELNVNALELDDSALYLCASSTGKTNEKLFFGSGTQLSVL.

V gene TRBV5-4 combines with J gene TRBJ1-1; D gene uncertain. Germline values: CDR1 SGHNT, CDR2 YYREEE (reference sequence). The ends were cut back, 4 bases at V and 6 bases at J, with 16 bases in the middle. The CDR3 is made up of 14 amino acids. This CDR3 reads CASSPHPWVAEAFF. DNA for the CDR3: TGTGCCAGCAGCCCGCACCCCTGGGTTGCTGAAGCTTTCTTT.